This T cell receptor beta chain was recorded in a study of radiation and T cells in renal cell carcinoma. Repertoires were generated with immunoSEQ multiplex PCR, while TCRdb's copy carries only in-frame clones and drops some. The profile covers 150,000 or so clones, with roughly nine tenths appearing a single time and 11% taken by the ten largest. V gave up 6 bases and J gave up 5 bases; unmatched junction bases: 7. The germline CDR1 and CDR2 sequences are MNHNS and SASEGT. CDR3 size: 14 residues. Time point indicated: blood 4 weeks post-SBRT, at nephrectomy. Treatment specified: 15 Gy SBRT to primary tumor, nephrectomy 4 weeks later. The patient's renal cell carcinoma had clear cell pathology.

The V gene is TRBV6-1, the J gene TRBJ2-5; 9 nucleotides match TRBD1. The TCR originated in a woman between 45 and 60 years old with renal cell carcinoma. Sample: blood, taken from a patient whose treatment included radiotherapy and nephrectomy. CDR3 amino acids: CASSHRGRGETQYF. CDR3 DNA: TGTGCCAGCAGCCACAGGGGGCGGGGGGAGACCCAGTACTTC.